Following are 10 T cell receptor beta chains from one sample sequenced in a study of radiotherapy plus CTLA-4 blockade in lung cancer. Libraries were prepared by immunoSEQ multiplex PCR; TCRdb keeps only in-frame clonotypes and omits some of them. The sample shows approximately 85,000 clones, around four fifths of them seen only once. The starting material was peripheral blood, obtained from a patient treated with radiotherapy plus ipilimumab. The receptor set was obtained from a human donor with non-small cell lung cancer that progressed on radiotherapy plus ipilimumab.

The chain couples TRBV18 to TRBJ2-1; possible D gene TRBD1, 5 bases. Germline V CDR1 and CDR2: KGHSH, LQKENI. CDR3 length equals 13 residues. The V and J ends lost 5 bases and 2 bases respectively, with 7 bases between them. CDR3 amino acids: CASSKGTYNEQFF. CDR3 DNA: TGTGCCAGCTCAAAGGGGACCTACAATGAGCAGTTCTTC.

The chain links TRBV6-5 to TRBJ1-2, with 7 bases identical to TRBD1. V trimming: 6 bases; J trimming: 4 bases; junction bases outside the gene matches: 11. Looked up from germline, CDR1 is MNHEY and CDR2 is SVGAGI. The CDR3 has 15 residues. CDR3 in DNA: TGTGCCAGCAGCCACACAGGGGTGAGGGGCTATGGCTACACCTTC. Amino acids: CASSHTGVRGYGYTF.

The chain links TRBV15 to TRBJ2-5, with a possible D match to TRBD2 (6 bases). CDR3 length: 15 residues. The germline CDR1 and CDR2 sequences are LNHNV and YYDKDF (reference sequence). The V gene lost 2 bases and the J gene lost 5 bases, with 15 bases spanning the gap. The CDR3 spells CATSRSQTSPETQYF. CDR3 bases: TGTGCCACCAGCAGATCTCAAACTAGCCCGGAGACCCAGTACTTC.

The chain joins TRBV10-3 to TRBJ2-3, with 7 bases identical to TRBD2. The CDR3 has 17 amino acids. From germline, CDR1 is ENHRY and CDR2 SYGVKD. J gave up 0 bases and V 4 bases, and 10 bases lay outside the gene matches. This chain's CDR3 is CAISGSLGRTSTDTQYF. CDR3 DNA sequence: TGTGCCATCAGTGGGTCGCTCGGGAGGACTAGCACAGATACGCAGTATTTT.

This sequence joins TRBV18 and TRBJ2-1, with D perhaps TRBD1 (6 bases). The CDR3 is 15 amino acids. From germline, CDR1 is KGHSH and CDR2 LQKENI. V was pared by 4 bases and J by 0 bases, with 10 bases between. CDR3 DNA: TGTGCCAGCTCACAACAGGGTAGCTCCTACAATGAGCAGTTCTTC. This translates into CASSQQGSSYNEQFF.

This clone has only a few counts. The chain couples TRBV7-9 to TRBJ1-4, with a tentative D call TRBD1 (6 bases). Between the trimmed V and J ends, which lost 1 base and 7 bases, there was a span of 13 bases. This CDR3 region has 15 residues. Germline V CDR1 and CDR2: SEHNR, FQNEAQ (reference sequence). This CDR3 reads CASSLVGGAFEKLFF. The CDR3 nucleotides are TGTGCCAGCAGCTTAGTCGGGGGCGCGTTTGAAAAACTGTTTTTT.

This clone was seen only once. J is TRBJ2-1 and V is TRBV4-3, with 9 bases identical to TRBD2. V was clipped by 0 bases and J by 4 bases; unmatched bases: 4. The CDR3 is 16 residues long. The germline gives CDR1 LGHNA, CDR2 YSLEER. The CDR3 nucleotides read TGCGCCAGCAGCCAAGATGATAGCGGGAGATACAATGAGCAGTTCTTC. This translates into CASSQDDSGRYNEQFF.

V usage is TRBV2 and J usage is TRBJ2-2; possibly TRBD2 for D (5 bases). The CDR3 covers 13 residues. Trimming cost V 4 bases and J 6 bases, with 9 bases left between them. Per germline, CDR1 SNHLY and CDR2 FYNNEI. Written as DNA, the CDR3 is TGTGCCAGCAGTGTGGGAGTGTCCGGGGAGCTGTTTTTT. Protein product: CASSVGVSGELFF.

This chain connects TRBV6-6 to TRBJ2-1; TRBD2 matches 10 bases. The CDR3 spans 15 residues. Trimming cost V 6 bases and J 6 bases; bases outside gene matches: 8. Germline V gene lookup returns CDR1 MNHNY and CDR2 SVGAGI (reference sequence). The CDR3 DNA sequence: TGTGCCAGCAGCAACGGGCTAGCGGGAGTCAATGAGCAGTTCTTC. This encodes CASSNGLAGVNEQFF.

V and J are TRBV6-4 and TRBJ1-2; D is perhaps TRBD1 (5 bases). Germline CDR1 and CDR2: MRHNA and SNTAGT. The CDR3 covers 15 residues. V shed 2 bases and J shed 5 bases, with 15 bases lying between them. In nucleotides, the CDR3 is TGTGCCAGCAGTGACACTCTAAGGGACCGGTATGGCTACACCTTC. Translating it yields CASSDTLRDRYGYTF.